A selection of T cell receptor beta chains follows, all from one sample in a study of Ad26.COV2.S vaccination and SARS-CoV-2 variants. This table comes from immunoSEQ multiplex PCR, and its TCRdb copy is limited to in-frame clones, with some not included. The repertoire holds 300,000 to 450,000 clones, with about 92% as singletons. The material sequenced was peripheral blood, taken after recovery from COVID-19. Source of these receptors: a human donor who had recovered from COVID-19. Each CDR3 is given with its conserved first and last residue. A D gene is named only where the DNA matches it firmly. Clone size, where shown, is once, few, many, or a class for clones that have expanded.

13	TRBV12-3/TRBV12-4	TRBD1	TRBJ1-4	.	TGTGCCAGCAGTTTAATGACAGGGGAAAAACTGTTTTTT	CASSLMTGEKLFF
16	TRBV11-2	.	TRBJ2-2	.	TGTGCCAGCAGCCCCAGGGGGGGACCAGACACCGGGGAGCTGTTTTTT	CASSPRGGPDTGELFF
14	TRBV2	.	TRBJ1-6	.	TGTGCCAGCAGTGAGGGTGTGGGATGGGGACCCCTCCACTTT	CASSEGVGWGPLHF
17	TRBV9	TRBD1	TRBJ2-2	.	TGTGCCAGCAGCGTAGAGGGCAGGGGGTTGGACACCGGGGAGCTGTTTTTT	CASSVEGRGLDTGELFF
16	TRBV15	.	TRBJ1-3	.	TGTGCCACCAGCAGAGTCCGGACAGAGAGTGGAAACACCATATATTTT	CATSRVRTESGNTIYF
14	TRBV5-5	.	TRBJ1-2	many	TGTGCCAGCAGCCCAGATGGTGGGCACTATGGCTACACCTTC	CASSPDGGHYGYTF
16	TRBV7-7	TRBD1	TRBJ1-4	.	TGTGCCAGCAGCTTGGGGGGACAGGGGGCAGGAGAAAAACTGTTTTTT	CASSLGGQGAGEKLFF
14	TRBV19	.	TRBJ1-1	once	TGTGCCACCATCACGTACAGGGCTCACACTGAAGCTTTCTTT	CATITYRAHTEAFF
12	TRBV10-3	.	TRBJ1-2	.	TGTGCCATCACCGACGGTGGCAATGGCTACACCTTC	CAITDGGNGYTF
14	TRBV6-6	TRBD1	TRBJ1-4	.	TGTGCCAGCAGTATAGGGGGCGTGGGCGAAAAACTGTTTTTT	CASSIGGVGEKLFF
17	TRBV6-2/TRBV6-3	.	TRBJ2-3	.	TGTGCCAGCAGTTACTCGAGACAGCGTAGGGGCACAGATACGCAGTATTTT	CASSYSRQRRGTDTQYF
16	TRBV10-3	.	TRBJ1-2	.	TGTGCCATCAGTGAATCCAGGGCTGGGGTTAACTATGGCTACACCTTC	CAISESRAGVNYGYTF
16	TRBV6-5	TRBD1	TRBJ1-3	.	TGTGCCAGCAGTTACTCATCGACAGGGTCGGGAAACACCATATATTTT	CASSYSSTGSGNTIYF
13	TRBV10-3	.	TRBJ2-5	.	TGTGCCATCAGAGGGACCGAACAAGAGACCCAGTACTTC	CAIRGTEQETQYF
15	TRBV7-9	.	TRBJ2-1	.	TGTGCCAGCAGCCCGCGGGGAACTACCTACAATGAGCAGTTCTTC	CASSPRGTTYNEQFF
13	TRBV27	.	TRBJ2-1	.	TGTGCCAGCAGTTTGTACAGCTACAATGAGCAGTTCTTC	CASSLYSYNEQFF
14	TRBV5-1	.	TRBJ2-7	.	TGCGCCAGCAGCCGCGTCGGGGCGGCCTACGAGCAGTACTTC	CASSRVGAAYEQYF
14	TRBV5-6	.	TRBJ2-2	.	TGTGCCAGCAGCTTGGGCAGGGACACCGGGGAGCTGTTTTTT	CASSLGRDTGELFF
16	TRBV6-6	.	TRBJ2-5	.	TGTGCCAGCAGTTACCTCAGGACACTTCTTCAAGAGACCCAGTACTTC	CASSYLRTLLQETQYF
15	TRBV11-2	.	TRBJ2-1	.	TGTGCCAGCAGCTTAGATCTCTCGCTCTCGGCCGAATCGTTCTTC	CASSLDLSLSAESFF
15	TRBV9	TRBD1	TRBJ1-1	.	TGTGCCAGCAGCACACAGGGGGCTATCAGTTCTGAAGCTTTCTTT	CASSTQGAISSEAFF
13	TRBV3-1/TRBV3-2	.	TRBJ1-2	.	TGTGCCAGCAGCCATGGGGGGTACTATGGCTACACCTTC	CASSHGGYYGYTF
14	TRBV6-5	TRBD2	TRBJ2-7	.	TGTGCCAGCAGTACCGGGGGGGGGTTCCACGAGCAGTACTTC	CASSTGGGFHEQYF
15	TRBV7-6	.	TRBJ1-6	.	TGTGCCAGCAGCTTAGCGGGACACTCTAATTCACCCCTCCACTTT	CASSLAGHSNSPLHF
16	TRBV25-1	TRBD2	TRBJ2-1	.	TGTGCCAGCACTTCTAGCGGGGGCCCCTCCTACAATGAGCAGTTCTTC	CASTSSGGPSYNEQFF
14	TRBV6-5	.	TRBJ2-3	.	TGTGCCAGCAGTAAACTCACAGTCACAGATACGCAGTATTTT	CASSKLTVTDTQYF
14	TRBV19	.	TRBJ1-1	.	TGTGCCAGTAGCCTGAGAGGTGATAACACTGAAGCTTTCTTT	CASSLRGDNTEAFF
14	TRBV5-1	TRBD1	TRBJ1-1	.	TGCGCCAGCAGCAGGGACAGCCCGAACACTGAAGCTTTCTTT	CASSRDSPNTEAFF
14	TRBV4-1	.	TRBJ2-2	.	TGCGCCAGCAGCCCGAGTTGGGGGAACCGGGAGCTGTTTTTT	CASSPSWGNRELFF
14	TRBV6-5	.	TRBJ2-7	.	TGTGCCAGCAACCCAGGGTCTATAGGGAACGAGCAGTACTTC	CASNPGSIGNEQYF
15	TRBV19	.	TRBJ1-2	.	TGTGCCAGTAGGAGAGACGCGGCGTATCGGGATGGCTACACCTTC	CASRRDAAYRDGYTF
17	TRBV19	TRBD2	TRBJ2-1	.	TGTGCCAGTAGTTCCCTTCCCGCTAGCGGGGGGTACAATGAGCAGTTCTTC	CASSSLPASGGYNEQFF
15	TRBV9	.	TRBJ2-7	.	TGTGCCAGCAGCCCAGACCCGCTGCCCTCTTCCGAGCAGTACTTC	CASSPDPLPSSEQYF
13	TRBV3-1/TRBV3-2	.	TRBJ2-4	.	TGTGCCAGCAGCCAGGACACCAAAAACATTCAGTACTTC	CASSQDTKNIQYF
14	TRBV19	TRBD1	TRBJ2-7	.	TGTGCCAGTAAAATCCGGGACAGGGCCTACGAGCAGTACTTC	CASKIRDRAYEQYF
14	TRBV4-1	.	TRBJ1-4	few	TGCGCCAGCAGCCAACAGGGGTCTAATGAAAAACTGTTTTTT	CASSQQGSNEKLFF
14	TRBV5-6	.	TRBJ2-7	.	TGTGCCAGCAGCTCACGGGGCTTTCGCTACGAGCAGTACTTC	CASSSRGFRYEQYF
12	TRBV2	.	TRBJ1-1	.	TGTGCCAGCAGTCACCCTGGCACTGAAGCTTTCTTT	CASSHPGTEAFF
11	TRBV7-9	.	TRBJ1-2	.	TGTGCCAGCAGCGAGGGGTTTGGCTACACCTTC	CASSEGFGYTF
16	TRBV5-1	.	TRBJ1-2	.	TGCGCCAGCAGCCCGGGCAGGGGCACTACTAACTATGGCTACACCTTC	CASSPGRGTTNYGYTF
13	TRBV18	TRBD2	TRBJ2-1	.	TGTGCCAGCTCACCACTGGGGGGGAATGAGCAGTTCTTC	CASSPLGGNEQFF
15	TRBV3-1/TRBV3-2	.	TRBJ1-2	.	TGTGCCAGCAGCCAAGAGGGACGGGGTTCGGATGGCTACACCTTC	CASSQEGRGSDGYTF
13	TRBV2	.	TRBJ2-7	.	TGTGCCAGCAGCCGGGACCGCTCTTACGAGCAGTACTTC	CASSRDRSYEQYF
14	TRBV7-9	TRBD1	TRBJ1-4	few	TGTGCCAGCAGCATAAGACAGGGTGGAGAAAAACTGTTTTTT	CASSIRQGGEKLFF
12	TRBV3-1/TRBV3-2	.	TRBJ2-7	.	TGTGCCAGCAGCCAGGGACGCTACGAGCAGTACTTC	CASSQGRYEQYF
15	TRBV3-1/TRBV3-2	TRBD2	TRBJ2-1	.	TGTGCCAGCAGCCAAGTAGCGGGGAGCTACAATGAGCAGTTCTTC	CASSQVAGSYNEQFF
15	TRBV9	.	TRBJ2-1	.	TGTGCCAGCAGCGTAGCGGTGGGCCTTGTCAATGAGCAGTTCTTC	CASSVAVGLVNEQFF
15	TRBV7-9	.	TRBJ1-5	.	TGTGCCAGCAGTCCGACGACAGGTCCCAATCAGCCCCAGCATTTT	CASSPTTGPNQPQHF
17	TRBV6-1	TRBD1	TRBJ2-3	.	TGTGCCAGCAGTGGGACGGGACAGGGGAGAAGATGGGATACGCAGTATTTT	CASSGTGQGRRWDTQYF
13	TRBV11-3	.	TRBJ1-1	.	TGTGCCAGCAGCTTCGCCAGGAACACTGAAGCTTTCTTT	CASSFARNTEAFF
13	TRBV6-5	.	TRBJ1-2	.	TGTGCCAGCGGAGAAAAACCAAACTATGGCTACACCTTC	CASGEKPNYGYTF
11	TRBV7-9	.	TRBJ2-1	.	TGTGCCAGCAGCTTAACCAATGAGCAGTTCTTC	CASSLTNEQFF